The T cell receptor (beta chain) described here comes from a study of post-analysis software for immune sequencing data. About the research overall: Patients with relapsing-remitting, secondary progressive and progressive-relapsing multiple sclerosis courses were all represented. Study-wide results and caveats: The normalized Chao1 diversity of multiple sclerosis patients was significantly lower than that of controls.

Comment on this clonotype: What it recognizes is unknown.

Unique molecular identifiers were present in the TCR beta cDNA libraries. The source material, 1 to 10 million T cells, gave rise to roughly 500,000 cDNA molecules. TCRdb independently ran MiXCR on the PCR reads; one entry per CDR3 protein. There are 350,000 to 500,000 distinct CDR3 sequences in the sample; 30% to 40% occur only once, and 6.5% to 8% lies in the top ten. The receptor was isolated from a girl aged 2-10 years with multiple sclerosis. Material: blood.

The CDR3 sequence: CAWRPAGAEQFF. The CDR3, as DNA: TGTGCCTGGAGACCCGCCGGGGCCGAGCAGTTCTTC. The chain links TRBV30 to TRBJ2-1, with D tentatively TRBD1 or TRBD2 (5 bases each). Per the germline V gene, CDR1 is GTSNPN and CDR2 is SVGIG (reference sequence). This CDR3 has 12 amino acids. V lost 3 bases to trimming and J lost 10 bases, with 13 bases between them.